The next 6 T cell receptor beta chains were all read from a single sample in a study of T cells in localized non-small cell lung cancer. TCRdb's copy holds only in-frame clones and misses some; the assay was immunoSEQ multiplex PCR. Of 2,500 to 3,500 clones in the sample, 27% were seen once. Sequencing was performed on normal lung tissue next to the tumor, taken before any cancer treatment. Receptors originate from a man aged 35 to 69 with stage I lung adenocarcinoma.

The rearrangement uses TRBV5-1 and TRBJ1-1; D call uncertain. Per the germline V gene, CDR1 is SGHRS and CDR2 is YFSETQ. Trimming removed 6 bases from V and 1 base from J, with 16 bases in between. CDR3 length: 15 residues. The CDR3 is CASTKTLGTNTEAFF. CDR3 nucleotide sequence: TGCGCCAGCACCAAGACCCTAGGTACGAACACTGAAGCTTTCTTT.

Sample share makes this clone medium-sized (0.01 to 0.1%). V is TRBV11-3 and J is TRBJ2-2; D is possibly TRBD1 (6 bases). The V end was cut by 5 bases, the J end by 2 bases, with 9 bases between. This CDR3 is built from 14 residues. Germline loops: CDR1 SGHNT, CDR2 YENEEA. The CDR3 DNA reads TGTGCCAGCAGCCGGGACATTAACACCGGGGAGCTGTTTTTT. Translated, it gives CASSRDINTGELFF.

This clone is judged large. This CDR3 is CASSKAGGWTEAFF. CDR3 nucleotides: TGTGCCAGCAGCAAAGCAGGGGGATGGACTGAAGCTTTCTTT. This chain uses TRBV11-3 with TRBJ1-1, with 7 bases identical to TRBD1. This CDR3 is 14 amino acids long. The germline CDR1 and CDR2 sequences are SGHNT and YENEEA. Trimming cost V 5 bases and J 5 bases; bases outside gene matches: 8.

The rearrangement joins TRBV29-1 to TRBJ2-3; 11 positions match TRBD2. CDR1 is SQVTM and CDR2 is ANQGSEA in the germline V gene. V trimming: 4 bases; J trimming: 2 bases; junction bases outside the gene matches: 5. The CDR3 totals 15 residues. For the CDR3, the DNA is TGCAGCGTTGGGACTAGCGGGTCGTACACAGATACGCAGTATTTT. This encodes CSVGTSGSYTDTQYF.

The CDR3 coding sequence is TGCAGCGTTACAGGGCGCCGGTCCTACAATGAGCAGTTCTTC. Translated, it gives CSVTGRRSYNEQFF. V usage is TRBV29-1 and J usage is TRBJ2-1; D perhaps matches TRBD1 (6 bases). The germline gives CDR1 SQVTM, CDR2 ANQGSEA. With 5 bases removed from V and 1 base from J, the gap between germline ends came to 12 bases. This CDR3 has 14 residues.

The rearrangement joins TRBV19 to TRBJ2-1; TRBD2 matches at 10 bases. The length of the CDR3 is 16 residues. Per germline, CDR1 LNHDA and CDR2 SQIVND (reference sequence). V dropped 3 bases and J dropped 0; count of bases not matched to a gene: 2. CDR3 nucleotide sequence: TGTGCCAGTAGTATTCGACTAGCGGGCTCCTACAATGAGCAGTTCTTC. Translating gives CASSIRLAGSYNEQFF. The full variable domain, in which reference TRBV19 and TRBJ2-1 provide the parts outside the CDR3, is DGGITQSPKYLFRKEGQNVTLSCEQNLNHDAMYWYRQDPGQGLRLIYYSQIVNDFQKGDIAEGYSVSREKKESFPLTVTSAQKNPTAFYLCASSIRLAGSYNEQFFGPGTRLTVL.